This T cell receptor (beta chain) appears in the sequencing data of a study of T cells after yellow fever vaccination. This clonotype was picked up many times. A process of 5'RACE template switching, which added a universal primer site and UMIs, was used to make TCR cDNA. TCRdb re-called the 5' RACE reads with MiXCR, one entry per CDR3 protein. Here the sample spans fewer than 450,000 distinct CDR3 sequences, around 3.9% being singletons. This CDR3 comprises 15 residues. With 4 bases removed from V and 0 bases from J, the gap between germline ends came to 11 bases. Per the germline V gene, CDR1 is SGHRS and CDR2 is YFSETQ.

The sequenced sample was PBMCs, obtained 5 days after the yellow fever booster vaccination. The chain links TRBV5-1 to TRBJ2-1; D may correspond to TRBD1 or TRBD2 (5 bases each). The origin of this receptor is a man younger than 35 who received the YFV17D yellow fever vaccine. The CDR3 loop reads CASSIGTVSYNEQFF. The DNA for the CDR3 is TGCGCCAGCAGCATAGGGACGGTCTCCTACAATGAGCAGTTCTTC. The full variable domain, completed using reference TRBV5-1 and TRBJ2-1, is KAGVTQTPRYLIKTRGQQVTLSCSPISGHRSVSWYQQTPGQGLQFLFEYFSETQRNKGNFPGRFSGRQFSNSRSEMNVSTLELGDSALYLCASSIGTVSYNEQFFGPGTRLTVL.